Listed below are T cell receptor beta chains from one sample, sequenced in a study of patients and donors after allogeneic stem cell transplantation. TCRdb reprocessed the RT-PCR reads via MiXCR and lists one record per CDR3 protein. In the table there are 920,000 or so distinct CDR3 sequences, roughly 18% of which are singletons. Specimen: blood, either unsorted or a sorted T cell fraction (not recorded which). The receptor source for this set is a human donor who was either an allogeneic HSCT recipient or a stem cell or donor lymphocyte infusion donor (not recorded which). It is not recorded whose cells these are; they may come from a transplant donor. The CDR3 runs from the conserved cysteine through the conserved F or W. A D gene is named only where the DNA matches it firmly. Not every row has a clone size; where given, it reads once, few, many or a size class.

j_call clone_size v_call d_call cdr3_length cdr3_nt cdr3_aa
TRBJ2-7 few TRBV29-1 NA 12 TGCAGCGTTGAAGTTGGGGGCAACGAGCAGTACTTC CSVEVGGNEQYF
TRBJ1-2 NA TRBV6-5 TRBD1 18 TGTGCCAGCAGTTACTCGACCGGGACAGGGACTTTTGGCTATGGCTACACCTTC CASSYSTGTGTFGYGYTF
TRBJ2-3 once TRBV29-1 TRBD2 13 TGCAGCGTCGATAGCGGGAACACAGATACGCAGTATTTT CSVDSGNTDTQYF
TRBJ1-1 few TRBV11-3 NA 12 TGTGCCAGCAGCTTAATGGGACTGGGAGCTTTCTTT CASSLMGLGAFF
TRBJ2-7 few TRBV10-3 TRBD1 14 TGTGCCATCAGGTCCGGGACAGGCTCCTACGAGCAGTACTTC CAIRSGTGSYEQYF
TRBJ1-2 NA TRBV7-2 NA 15 TGTGCCAGCAGCTCAAGGGGGAATTGGTTATATGGCTACACCTTC CASSSRGNWLYGYTF
TRBJ1-1 many TRBV21-1 NA 12 TGTGCCAGCAGCACAGGGAACACTGAAGCTTTCTTT CASSTGNTEAFF
TRBJ2-2 few TRBV30 TRBD2 16 TGTGCCTGGAGTCCCCCGGGACTAGCGGGTCTGGGGGAGCTGTTTTTT CAWSPPGLAGLGELFF
TRBJ2-3 NA TRBV5-1 NA 13 TGCGCCAGCTGGGACTTAGTGGGAGATACGCAGTATTTT CASWDLVGDTQYF
TRBJ2-3 NA TRBV5-6 NA 15 TGTGCCAGCAGCTTTTGGAGGGGGGGCCCAGATACGCAGTATTTT CASSFWRGGPDTQYF
TRBJ2-7 NA TRBV24-1 NA 13 TGTGCCACCAGTGATTTGGGCGGCTACGAGCAGTACTTC CATSDLGGYEQYF
TRBJ1-1 few TRBV6-1 NA 15 TGTGCCAGCAGCCACCGTAGATCTATGAACACTGAAGCTTTCTTT CASSHRRSMNTEAFF
TRBJ2-2 few TRBV11-1 TRBD1 15 TGTGCCAGCAAACCGGGACAGGGACGCGCCGGGGAGCTGTTTTTT CASKPGQGRAGELFF
TRBJ1-3 few TRBV6-1 NA 18 TGTGCCAGCAGCCGAGGGAACTACAGGGAAACGGTTGGAAACACCATATATTTT CASSRGNYRETVGNTIYF
TRBJ1-1 NA TRBV29-1 NA 14 TGCAGCGGGAAACGGGACACTGGGAACACTGAAGCTTTCTTT CSGKRDTGNTEAFF
TRBJ1-2 NA TRBV19 NA 12 TGTGCCAGTCTATCCTATGGCTATGGCTACACCTTC CASLSYGYGYTF
TRBJ2-7 few TRBV9 TRBD1 15 TGTGCCAGCAGCGTCGGACAGGGAATATCCTACGAGCAGTACTTC CASSVGQGISYEQYF
TRBJ2-7 few TRBV24-1 NA 15 TGTGCCACCAGCGAAGGGTGGGGTTCGCTTTCCGAGCAGTACTTC CATSEGWGSLSEQYF
TRBJ2-5 few TRBV7-8 TRBD2 13 TGTGCCAGCAGCTTATCAGGGAGGGGGACCCAGTACTTC CASSLSGRGTQYF
TRBJ2-2 few TRBV3-1 TRBD2 19 TGTGCCAGCAGCCGCGGACTAGCGGGGGGTCAGCATAACACCGGGGAGCTGTTTTTT CASSRGLAGGQHNTGELFF
TRBJ1-6 NA TRBV29-1 NA 12 TGCAGCGTTAGGGACGGGGATTCACCCCTCCACTTT CSVRDGDSPLHF
TRBJ2-2 NA TRBV6-2/TRBV6-3 NA 12 TGTGCCAGTAGTATTACCGCCGGGGAGCTGTTTTTT CASSITAGELFF
TRBJ1-2 NA TRBV15 NA 13 TGTGCCATCCTACAGGGCTATGACTATGGCTACACCTTC CAILQGYDYGYTF
TRBJ2-7 NA TRBV6-1 NA 15 TGTGCCAGCAGTCCAAATCCGGGTCCTCTATCCGAGCAGTACTTC CASSPNPGPLSEQYF
TRBJ2-1 NA TRBV10-3 NA 12 TGTGCCATCAGAGACGACACCAATGAGCAGTTCTTC CAIRDDTNEQFF
TRBJ1-6 many TRBV7-2 TRBD1 14 TGTGCCAGCAGCTTGGACAGGGCAGGGTCACCCCTCCACTTT CASSLDRAGSPLHF
TRBJ1-3 few TRBV10-3 NA 15 TGTGCCATCAGTGAGTCGAAGCGGGGGAGAAACACCATATATTTT CAISESKRGRNTIYF
TRBJ2-1 many TRBV12-3/TRBV12-4 TRBD2 15 TGTGCCAGCCACCCGGGTAGCGGGGAGCCGAATGAGCAGTTCTTC CASHPGSGEPNEQFF
TRBJ2-3 NA TRBV2 TRBD2 17 TGTGCCAGCAAAGTTGCGGGGGGGTACGTCGGCACAGATACGCAGTATTTT CASKVAGGYVGTDTQYF
TRBJ2-3 few TRBV5-1 NA 15 TGCGCCAGCAGCTTGGGGGAGATTTGGCCAGATACGCAGTATTTT CASSLGEIWPDTQYF
TRBJ1-2 NA TRBV18 TRBD1 17 TGTGCCAGCTCACCACCCCCCCAGACAGGGCCCGGCTATGGCTACACCTTC CASSPPPQTGPGYGYTF
TRBJ1-2 few TRBV24-1 NA 13 TGTGCCACCAGTGATGAAGGGCGTGGTGGCTACACCTTC CATSDEGRGGYTF
TRBJ2-7 NA TRBV11-2 NA 15 TGTGCCAGCAGCTTTGAGGGATGGGAGGCGGGTGAGCAGTACTTC CASSFEGWEAGEQYF
TRBJ2-7 NA TRBV20-1 TRBD2 14 TGCAGTGCTCTGACTAGCGGGGCCTCCTACGAGCAGTACTTC CSALTSGASYEQYF
TRBJ2-7 few TRBV18 TRBD1 15 TGTGCCAGCTCACCGGCAACAGGGGCGACCTACGAGCAGTACTTC CASSPATGATYEQYF
TRBJ2-1 few TRBV7-6 NA 14 TGTGCCAGCAGCTATTCGCACCACTACAATGAGCAGTTCTTC CASSYSHHYNEQFF
TRBJ1-2 few TRBV4-2 NA 12 TGTGCCAGCAGCCAAACCGGGGATGGCTACACCTTC CASSQTGDGYTF
TRBJ2-7 NA TRBV25-1 TRBD2 15 TGTGCCAGCAGTGACGTAGGCGGGGGGGCCTACGAGCAGTACTTC CASSDVGGGAYEQYF
TRBJ2-7 NA TRBV10-3 NA 16 TGTGCCATCAGTGGGACTTCCGCCCCGAGCTCCTACGAGCAGTACTTC CAISGTSAPSSYEQYF
TRBJ2-1 NA TRBV12-3/TRBV12-4 TRBD2 18 TGTGCCAGCAGTTTAAGGGGGCCGGGACTAGCGGGGGGAAATGAGCAGTTCTTC CASSLRGPGLAGGNEQFF
TRBJ1-5 NA TRBV28 TRBD1 15 TGTGCCAGCAGTTTAGGGGACAGGGGGCTTCAGCCCCAGCATTTT CASSLGDRGLQPQHF
TRBJ1-2 NA TRBV18 NA 14 TGTGCCAGCTCACCACGGGGGACTAACTATGGCTACACCTTC CASSPRGTNYGYTF
TRBJ2-7 many TRBV13 TRBD2 14 TGTGCCAGCAGCTTTAGCGGGAGCTCCTACGAGCAGTACTTC CASSFSGSSYEQYF
TRBJ2-7 NA TRBV5-6 NA 13 TGTGCCAGCAGCTTGCTCTTGGAAGGTGAGCAGTACTTC CASSLLLEGEQYF
TRBJ2-3 many TRBV20-1 NA 14 TGCAGTGCTTTCTCATCCGATAGCACAGATACGCAGTATTTT CSAFSSDSTDTQYF
TRBJ2-1 few TRBV9 TRBD2 14 TGTGCCAGCAGCGTAGAGGGACTAGCTAATGAGCAGTTCTTC CASSVEGLANEQFF
TRBJ2-2 few TRBV4-2 TRBD2 18 TGTGCCAGCAGCCGAGTTGGTGGGACTAGCGGGGCCACCGGGGAGCTGTTTTTT CASSRVGGTSGATGELFF